The T cell receptor (beta chain) under discussion was sequenced for a study of blood T cell repertoires in COVID-19. As for the study in general: Both acute and convalescent COVID-19 samples were obtained from the United States, Italy and Spain.

The V end was cut by 8 bases, the J end by 8 bases, with 18 bases between. CDR1 is MNHEY and CDR2 is SVGAGI in the germline V gene. The CDR3 loop spans 13 amino acids. In the original analysis: Scientists estimated how many nucleated cells there were by amplifying reference gene primers. Here immunoSEQ multiplex PCR was the method, and the copy in TCRdb shows in-frame clones only, minus some. Clone size and V and J calls were adopted from that table, with D and trimming inferred from the DNA. Of roughly 230,000 clones in the sample, 85% to 90% were seen once. In Seattle, patients joined the study during active infection and were tracked longitudinally.

This clonotype was obtained from a woman aged 55 to 70 with COVID-19, enrolled during active disease. The chain is built from TRBV6-5 and TRBJ1-2; possible D gene TRBD1, 5 bases. The specimen sequenced was peripheral blood. The CDR3 is CASHSAGQYGYTF. DNA for the CDR3: TGTGCCAGCCACTCGGCAGGGCAATACGGCTACACCTTC.